The 5 T cell receptor beta chains listed next were all sequenced from one sample in a study of blood T cell repertoires in COVID-19. Sequencing was performed with immunoSEQ multiplex PCR; in TCRdb, only in-frame clones are kept and a portion is missing. The table has fewer than 60,000 clones, around 79% seen once. The material sequenced was peripheral blood. The receptors originated from a man aged 65-85 years with acute or convalescent COVID-19.

The CDR3 loop is CASSQGAGANTGELFF. The CDR3 nucleotides are TGTGCCAGCAGCCAAGGGGCGGGGGCGAACACCGGGGAGCTGTTTTTT. J is TRBJ2-2 and V is TRBV4-2; 7 bases are a match to TRBD2. CDR3 length: 16 amino acids. V lost 1 base and J lost 0; bases outside the gene matches: 2. Germline V gives CDR1 LGHNA, CDR2 YNFKEQ.

This clone was detected only once. This rearrangement joins TRBV27 to TRBJ2-1, with D maybe TRBD2 (5 bases). Germline-derived CDR1 and CDR2 are MNHEY and SMNVEV (reference sequence). V was pared by 3 bases and J by 13 bases, with 16 bases between. The CDR3 is made up of 13 amino acids. The CDR3 reads CASSFLAGPTQFF. DNA for the CDR3: TGTGCCAGCAGTTTCCTAGCCGGTCCTACCCAGTTCTTC.

This clone was recorded many times. The chain carries TRBV27 and TRBJ2-7; D unclear. V lost 2 bases and J lost 7, with 15 bases in between. Germline lookup yields CDR1 MNHEY and CDR2 SMNVEV (reference sequence). The CDR3 is 14 amino acids. CDR3 coding DNA: TGTGCCAGCAGTTTAGGAGCAGACCAGCGTGAGCAGTACTTC. Amino acid sequence: CASSLGADQREQYF.

The chain combines TRBV7-3 with TRBJ2-7; 8 bases match TRBD1. The CDR3 totals 13 residues. The junction had 7 bases not matched to a gene; V was cut back by 5 bases and J by 7 bases. CDR1 SGHTA and CDR2 FQGTGA come from the germline V gene. CDR3 sequence (DNA): TGTGCCAGCAGCACAGGGGGGAATGCTGAGCAGTACTTC. This sequence encodes CASSTGGNAEQYF.

This clone showed up just once. The chain carries TRBV30 and TRBJ1-1; 7 bases fit TRBD1. Trimming removed 8 bases from V and 2 bases from J; junction bases left unmatched: 8. CDR3 length equals 13 residues. Germline V gives CDR1 GTSNPN, CDR2 SVGIG (reference sequence). The CDR3, as DNA: TGTGCCGCCAAGACAGGGTACAACACTGAAGCTTTCTTT. This gives the protein CAAKTGYNTEAFF.